This T cell receptor (beta chain) was observed in a study of molecular identifiers for immune sequencing clone quantification. CD8+CD4-CCR7+CD45RA+ cells were sorted as naive CD8 T cells. MiXCR was run by TCRdb on the PCR reads, yielding one entry per CDR3 protein. Of under 650,000 distinct CDR3 sequences detected, just under 20% appear once; the ten largest clones hold 0.85%. Ten or more counts support this clonotype. The antigen is not known. V dropped 8 bases and J dropped 3 bases, with 14 bases sitting between them. The CDR3 totals 13 residues. CDR1 is MDHEN, CDR2 SYDVKM, per germline. Study-wide results and caveats: Spiked Jurkat TCR RNA equivalent to one cell was reportedly detectable in about a million naive cells. Beyond 20 RNA copies, clones held over 99% of effector molecules, compared with under 1% in naive cells.

The sample taken for sequencing was naive CD8+ T cells from blood, with Jurkat cell RNA spiked in. Subset: FACS-sorted CD8+CD4-CCR7+CD45RA+ naive T cells. This sequence joins TRBV28 and TRBJ2-7; maybe TRBD2 (6 bases). The source of this sequence is a human donor in good health. Some libraries in this study had Jurkat cell RNA spiked in. The CDR3 nucleotides read TGTGCCAGCCGGGGACTCGCGCGCTACGAGCAGTACTTC. Translation gives CASRGLARYEQYF.